These 21 T cell receptor beta chains came from one sample sequenced in a study of control samples from healthy donors and cancer patients. Sequencing was performed with immunoSEQ multiplex PCR; in TCRdb, only in-frame clones are kept and a portion is missing. The data contain about 80,000 clones, around 91% of them seen just once; the ten biggest clones take up 15% to 20%. Sequenced: blood. The receptors originated from a man aged 45-65 years in good health.

The chain employs TRBV7-2 and TRBJ1-1; no clear D. The CDR3 is made up of 12 amino acids. V was pared by 3 bases and J by 3 bases, with 5 bases between. The V gene's germline CDR1 is SGHTA and CDR2 FQGNSA. The chain's CDR3 is CASSFVDTEAFF. The CDR3 DNA is TGTGCCAGCAGCTTCGTCGACACTGAAGCTTTCTTT.

The chain uses TRBV7-2 and TRBJ1-1; 9 nucleotides line up with TRBD1. The CDR3 consists of 17 residues. Per germline, CDR1 SGHTA and CDR2 FQGNSA. After removal of 5 bases from V and 1 base from J, the junction contained 11 bases not matched to a gene. CDR3 nucleotide sequence: TGTGCCAGCAGCCACCCCGGACAGGGGCGAAAGAACACTGAAGCTTTCTTT. This translates into CASSHPGQGRKNTEAFF.

The chain combines TRBV6-4 with TRBJ2-7; D is undetermined. The V gene's germline CDR1 is MRHNA and CDR2 SNTAGT. This CDR3 region has 12 residues. With 2 bases removed from V and 6 bases from J, the gap between germline ends came to 8 bases. CDR3: CASSDRPSEQYF. Written as DNA, the CDR3 is TGTGCCAGCAGTGACAGGCCCTCCGAGCAGTACTTC.

The chain recombines TRBV5-6 with TRBJ1-2; possibly TRBD1 for D (5 bases). Germline V lookup: CDR1 SGHDT, CDR2 YYEEEE. Trimming took 2 bases from V and 0 from J, leaving 11 bases between them. CDR3 length: 15 residues. The CDR3 nucleotides are TGTGCCAGCAGCTTTACGACGACAGCTAACTATGGCTACACCTTC. Amino acid sequence: CASSFTTTANYGYTF.

The genes are TRBV12-3 or TRBV12-4 and TRBJ2-1; TRBD1 aligns across 9 bases. The CDR3 length is 12 residues. V shed 6 bases and J 8 bases; nucleotides not matched to a gene: 2. The CDR3 here is CASRRTGDEQFF. CDR3 bases: TGTGCCAGCAGAAGGACAGGGGATGAGCAGTTCTTC.

This sequence joins TRBV6-2 or TRBV6-3 and TRBJ1-1; the D gene is possibly TRBD1 (5 bases). Between the trimmed V and J ends, which lost 2 bases and 4 bases, there was a span of 11 bases. The CDR3 covers 14 residues. Germline V gene data show CDR1 as MNHEY and CDR2 as SVGEGT. Here the CDR3 DNA reads TGTGCCAGCAGTTACGCAGGGCCGGGCACTGAAGCTTTCTTT. Translation: CASSYAGPGTEAFF.

V usage is TRBV18 and J usage is TRBJ2-3, with TRBD1 matching 9 bases. This CDR3 has 14 residues. Trimming removed 4 bases from V and 4 bases from J; junction bases left unmatched: 3. CDR1 and CDR2 from the germline V gene are KGHSH and LQKENI. The CDR3 is CASSRDRVSDTQYF. The CDR3 region has the DNA TGTGCCAGCTCACGGGACAGGGTCTCAGATACGCAGTATTTT.

This chain links TRBV5-8 with TRBJ1-3; no reliable D call. Germline lookup yields CDR1 SGHTS and CDR2 YDEGEE. This CDR3 has 14 amino acids. V was cut by 0 bases and J by 4 bases, with 8 bases left in between. The CDR3 DNA sequence: TGTGCCAGCAGCTTGGGGCTGAGGGGAAACACCATATATTTT. It codes for CASSLGLRGNTIYF.

V and J are TRBV5-4 and TRBJ2-3, with unresolved D. In germline, CDR1 is SGHNT, CDR2 YYREEE (reference sequence). V lost 2 bases and J lost 2, with 6 bases in between. The CDR3 length is 13 residues. This CDR3 reads CASSFWTTDTQYF. DNA of the CDR3: TGTGCCAGCAGCTTCTGGACCACAGATACGCAGTATTTT.

The rearrangement joins TRBV5-1 to TRBJ2-2; tentative D call: TRBD1 (6 bases). Looked up from germline, CDR1 is SGHRS and CDR2 is YFSETQ. The CDR3 extends over 14 amino acids. V was trimmed by 2 bases and J by 6 bases, leaving 11 bases between them. CDR3 in amino acids: CASSLGAGAGELFF. CDR3 sequence (DNA): TGCGCCAGCAGCTTAGGGGCAGGGGCCGGGGAGCTGTTTTTT.

This chain joins TRBV6-1 and TRBJ1-5; D remains unclear. Germline loops: CDR1 MNHNS, CDR2 SASEGT. This CDR3 is built from 11 residues. Trimming stripped 2 bases from V and 7 bases from J, with 3 bases between. Written as DNA, the CDR3 is TGTGCCAGCAGTGAAAGGCAGCCCCAGCATTTT. This encodes CASSERQPQHF.

The chain couples TRBV19 to TRBJ1-2, with D perhaps TRBD1 (6 bases). Between the trimmed V and J ends, which lost 6 bases and 8 bases, there was a span of 13 bases. Germline V lookup: CDR1 LNHDA, CDR2 SQIVND (reference sequence). This CDR3 is 12 amino acids long. As DNA, the CDR3 is TGTGCCAGTAGCCAGGGGACGTGGGGCTACACCTTC. This encodes CASSQGTWGYTF.

V gene TRBV12-5 combines with J gene TRBJ1-5; D is ambiguous. CDR1 and CDR2 (germline): LGHNT, FRNRAP. The CDR3 is made up of 12 amino acids. V dropped 2 bases and J dropped 4 bases, with 3 bases sitting between them. Here the CDR3 DNA reads TGTGCTAGTGGTTTGCGGAATCAGCCCCAGCATTTT. Protein: CASGLRNQPQHF.

The V and J genes are TRBV7-8 and TRBJ2-6; no reliable D call. The germline V and J ends were trimmed by 5 bases and 0 bases, with 17 bases remaining between them. CDR3 size: 18 residues. Looked up from germline, CDR1 is SGHVS and CDR2 is FQNEAQ. The CDR3 DNA reads TGTGCCAGCAGCATAAGGGTAGTGGGAATCTCTGGGGCCAACGTCCTGACTTTC. Translated: CASSIRVVGISGANVLTF.

The chain employs TRBV19 and TRBJ1-5, with D unclear. CDR3 length: 13 residues. V lost 7 bases to trimming and J lost 3 bases, with 10 bases between them. Germline CDR1 and CDR2: LNHDA and SQIVND (reference sequence). The CDR3 DNA follows: TGTGCCAGTACCGACGGAGACAATCAGCCCCAGCATTTT. As protein: CASTDGDNQPQHF.

This clone was seen just once. The rearrangement links TRBV6-2 or TRBV6-3 to TRBJ2-1, with 7 nucleotides matching TRBD2. The J segment lost 7 bases and the V segment lost 7 bases, leaving 10 bases of the junction unmatched. This CDR3 contains 14 residues. Germline V CDR1 and CDR2: MNHEY, SVGEGT. This chain's CDR3 is CASTPSGAGNEQFF. The DNA of the CDR3 is TGTGCCAGCACCCCCAGCGGGGCCGGAAATGAGCAGTTCTTC.

The chain couples TRBV25-1 to TRBJ1-2, with no clear D. This CDR3 has 16 amino acids. Germline values: CDR1 MGHDK, CDR2 SYGVNS. V was pared by 3 bases and J by 7 bases, with 21 bases between. This CDR3 reads CASSDSGPRHISGYTF. The CDR3 coding sequence is TGTGCCAGCAGTGATTCCGGGCCGCGACATATCAGTGGCTACACCTTC.

CDR3 nucleotides: TGTGCCAGCAGCTTAGCGAGGGCCACTGAAGCTTTCTTT. Protein product: CASSLARATEAFF. The chain couples TRBV7-2 to TRBJ1-1; the D is unclear. CDR1 and CDR2 (germline): SGHTA, FQGNSA. V dropped 0 bases and J dropped 4 bases, with 6 bases sitting between them. The CDR3 has 13 amino acids. The entire variable domain, with the rest obtained from reference TRBV7-2 and TRBJ1-1, is as follows: GAGVSQSPSNKVTEKGKDVELRCDPISGHTALYWYRQSLGQGLEFLIYFQGNSAPDKSGLPSDRFSAERTGGSVSTLTIQRTQQEDSAVYLCASSLARATEAFFGQGTRLTVV.

CDR3 coding DNA: TGCAGCGTTGCCCGGACTAGCGGGGGGGGAAATACGCAGTATTTT. This gives the protein CSVARTSGGGNTQYF. The V and J genes are TRBV29-1 and TRBJ2-3, with 15 bases lining up with TRBD2. Trimming cost V 4 bases and J 7 bases; bases outside gene matches: 6. The germline V gene encodes CDR1 SQVTM and CDR2 ANQGSEA. This CDR3 has 15 residues.

There are many counts of this clone. V and J are TRBV28 and TRBJ1-2, with a possible D match to TRBD1 (6 bases). Germline V gene sequence: CDR1 MDHEN, CDR2 SYDVKM. The CDR3 covers 14 residues. V lost 4 bases and J lost 0, with 9 bases in between. The CDR3 here is CASSSGGSNYGYTF. CDR3 sequence (DNA): TGTGCCAGCAGTTCGGGGGGCTCTAACTATGGCTACACCTTC.

This clone was observed once. The chain joins TRBV9 to TRBJ2-5; 8 positions agree with TRBD2. CDR3 length: 15 amino acids. Germline loops: CDR1 SGDLS, CDR2 YYNGEE. With V trimmed by 0 bases and J by 2 bases, 3 bases remained unmatched. CDR3 in DNA: TGTGCCAGCAGCGTAGCCGGACTAGCTCAAGAGACCCAGTACTTC. This encodes CASSVAGLAQETQYF.